Following are 5 T cell receptor beta chains from one sample sequenced in a study of technical replicates of blood from a few donors. The method was immunoSEQ multiplex PCR; TCRdb's version includes in-frame clones alone and lacks a portion of them. The sample lists roughly 93,000 clones, approximately 94% occurring once. Input material: T cells isolated from PBMCs. Source of these receptors: a human donor in good health.

The chain combines TRBV7-3 with TRBJ2-1, with a weak D call TRBD1 (5 bases). Between the trimmed V and J ends, which lost 5 bases and 5 bases, there was a span of 10 bases. The CDR3 covers 13 residues. Germline V gene data show CDR1 as SGHTA and CDR2 as FQGTGA. The CDR3 loop reads CASSPDRDNEQFF. As DNA, the CDR3 is TGTGCCAGCAGCCCCGACAGAGACAATGAGCAGTTCTTC.

The J gene is TRBJ2-3, the V gene TRBV7-9; D remains ambiguous. There are 15 residues in the CDR3. The V gene lost 5 bases and the J gene lost 2 bases, with 14 bases spanning the gap. Germline-derived CDR1 and CDR2 are SEHNR and FQNEAQ (reference sequence). CDR3 sequence (DNA): TGTGCCAGCAGCATTCTTAACACCATCACAGATACGCAGTATTTT. Protein: CASSILNTITDTQYF. Using reference TRBV7-9 and TRBJ2-3 for the parts outside the CDR3, the full variable domain is DTGVSQNPRHKITKRGQNVTFRCDPISEHNRLYWYRQTLGQGPEFLTYFQNEAQLEKSRLLSDRFSAERPKGSFSTLEIQRTEQGDSAMYLCASSILNTITDTQYFGPGTRLTVL.

V is TRBV25-1 and J is TRBJ1-6; 9 bases match TRBD1. Unmatched junction bases numbered 6, after V lost 5 bases and J lost 7 bases. CDR1 and CDR2 (germline): MGHDK, SYGVNS. This CDR3 has 15 residues. The CDR3 here is CASSQQGAANSPLHF. As DNA, the CDR3 is TGTGCCAGCAGTCAACAGGGGGCGGCGAATTCACCCCTCCACTTT.

The chain employs TRBV27 and TRBJ1-2; no clear D. The CDR3 runs to 14 residues. Germline loops: CDR1 MNHEY, CDR2 SMNVEV (reference sequence). Trimming pared 8 bases from V and 0 bases from J, leaving 13 bases between. For the CDR3, the DNA is TGTGCCAGCGCTCCGATCCTAGCTAACTATGGCTACACCTTC. Translated, it gives CASAPILANYGYTF.

The chain recombines TRBV23-1 with TRBJ2-7; the D gene is possibly TRBD1 (6 bases). TRBV23-1 falls under the ORF class, with uncertain function. The CDR3 is 14 amino acids. The ends were cut back, 7 bases at V and 13 bases at J, with 26 bases in the middle. The CDR3 reads CASNPLAGTPHSYF. The DNA for the CDR3 is TGCGCCAGCAACCCTCTGGCCGGGACACCACACAGCTACTTC.